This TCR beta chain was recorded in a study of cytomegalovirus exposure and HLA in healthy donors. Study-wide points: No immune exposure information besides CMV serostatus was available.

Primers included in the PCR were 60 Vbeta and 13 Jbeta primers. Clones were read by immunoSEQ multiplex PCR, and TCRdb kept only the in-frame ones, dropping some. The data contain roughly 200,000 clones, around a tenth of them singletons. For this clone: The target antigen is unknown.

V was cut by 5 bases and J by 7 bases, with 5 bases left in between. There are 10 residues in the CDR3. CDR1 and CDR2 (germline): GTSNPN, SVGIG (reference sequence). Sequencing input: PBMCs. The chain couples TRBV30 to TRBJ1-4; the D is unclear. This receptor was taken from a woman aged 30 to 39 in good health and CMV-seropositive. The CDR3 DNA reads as TGTGCCTGGTCGCGTGAAAAACTGTTTTTT. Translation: CAWSREKLFF.